Listed below are T cell receptor beta chains from one sample, sequenced in a study of cytomegalovirus exposure and HLA in healthy donors. Method: immunoSEQ multiplex PCR; TCRdb's copy keeps in-frame clones and lacks some. The table records just under 250,000 clones, about four fifths of them present only once. Sequenced sample: PBMCs. These receptors came from a woman between 40 and 50 years old in good health and CMV-seropositive. Each CDR3 is given with its conserved first and last residue. D genes are given only for firm matches.

V: TRBV12-1
D: NA
J: TRBJ2-1
CDR3: CPRERELCSYNEQFF

V: TRBV19
D: TRBD1
J: TRBJ2-6
CDR3: CASAQNRGQFAGANVLTF

V: TRBV11-2
D: NA
J: TRBJ1-1
CDR3: CASSPGLRDTEAFF

V: TRBV4-3
D: NA
J: TRBJ1-5
CDR3: CASSRLVNQPQHF

V: TRBV30
D: TRBD2
J: TRBJ2-7
CDR3: CAWSGSGRASGYEQYF

V: TRBV6-6
D: TRBD2
J: TRBJ2-5
CDR3: CASSYQRGGQETQYF

V: TRBV7-9
D: TRBD1
J: TRBJ1-3
CDR3: CASSFLQGAVGAIYF

V: TRBV9
D: NA
J: TRBJ2-4
CDR3: CASSVGRDSVQYF

V: TRBV10-3
D: TRBD1
J: TRBJ2-5
CDR3: CAISEGRGQGTQETQYF

V: TRBV7-3
D: NA
J: TRBJ1-2
CDR3: CASSLLEGVDYGYTF

V: TRBV30
D: NA
J: TRBJ1-2
CDR3: CAWSTNSQVDGYTF

V: TRBV6-5
D: TRBD1
J: TRBJ2-1
CDR3: CASSRDRERGNEQFF

V: TRBV11-2
D: TRBD1
J: TRBJ1-3
CDR3: CASSTTGQLNTIYF

V: TRBV9
D: TRBD1
J: TRBJ1-6
CDR3: CASSGRDRADGNSPLHF

V: TRBV7-2
D: NA
J: TRBJ2-1
CDR3: CASSSSGGGNNEQFF

V: TRBV10-3
D: TRBD1
J: TRBJ1-6
CDR3: CAIRGQGPYNSPLHF

V: TRBV11-2
D: TRBD1
J: TRBJ1-1
CDR3: CASSSGGEAFF

V: TRBV6-5
D: NA
J: TRBJ2-5
CDR3: CASSRQTGSEETQYF

V: TRBV9
D: TRBD2
J: TRBJ2-1
CDR3: CASSVVQPTERGWNNEQFF

V: TRBV7-2
D: NA
J: TRBJ1-2
CDR3: CASSSQGQLNYGYTF

V: TRBV12-5
D: NA
J: TRBJ1-1
CDR3: CASGFGAMNTEAFF

V: TRBV4-3
D: TRBD2
J: TRBJ2-3
CDR3: CASSFVAGGEDTQYF

V: TRBV30
D: NA
J: TRBJ1-3
CDR3: CAWSVQASGNTIYF

V: TRBV29-1
D: TRBD2
J: TRBJ2-1
CDR3: CSVEEGGYNEQFF

V: TRBV19
D: TRBD1
J: TRBJ1-4
CDR3: CASSDSGTGFEKLFF

V: TRBV5-1
D: NA
J: TRBJ1-1
CDR3: CASSLAPSNTEAFF

V: TRBV30
D: TRBD2
J: TRBJ2-1
CDR3: CAWSAATTSGSFDEQFF

V: TRBV23-1
D: NA
J: TRBJ2-7
CDR3: CASSQSVQGYSYEQYF

V: TRBV10-3
D: NA
J: TRBJ1-1
CDR3: CAISERVGNTEAFF

V: TRBV6-6
D: NA
J: TRBJ2-1
CDR3: CASSRDSFIFSGGQFF

V: TRBV29-1
D: NA
J: TRBJ1-1
CDR3: CSVYREWTEAFF

V: TRBV6-1
D: NA
J: TRBJ2-3
CDR3: CASSEESARDTQYF

V: TRBV28
D: TRBD1
J: TRBJ2-5
CDR3: CASKRDRAVETQYF

V: TRBV5-1
D: TRBD2
J: TRBJ2-3
CDR3: CASSDLSTGLAGVDTQYF

V: TRBV4-3
D: TRBD2
J: TRBJ2-3
CDR3: CASSQDVGLAGGRVSSTDTQYF

V: TRBV29-1
D: NA
J: TRBJ1-2
CDR3: CSVTKEGNYGYTF

V: TRBV7-3
D: NA
J: TRBJ2-2
CDR3: CASSWRGRGTGELFF

V: TRBV4-2
D: NA
J: TRBJ2-7
CDR3: CASSQDRRVYEQYF

V: TRBV18
D: NA
J: TRBJ1-6
CDR3: CASSPLHVRNSPLHF

V: TRBV6-5
D: TRBD2
J: TRBJ2-5
CDR3: CASSYSSGRETQYF

V: TRBV6-5
D: TRBD2
J: TRBJ2-1
CDR3: CASSKTSGGHNEQFF

V: TRBV11-3
D: NA
J: TRBJ1-2
CDR3: CASSPNARGYTF

V: TRBV28
D: NA
J: TRBJ1-5
CDR3: CASRPGLYSNQPQHF

V: TRBV10-2
D: TRBD2
J: TRBJ2-7
CDR3: CASSVSGTKLYEQYF

V: TRBV30
D: NA
J: TRBJ2-7
CDR3: CAWASQGKVYEQYF

V: TRBV6-5
D: NA
J: TRBJ2-7
CDR3: CASSYYRGQYYEQYF

V: TRBV5-6
D: TRBD1
J: TRBJ1-2
CDR3: CASSWETGGRGYTF

V: TRBV7-9
D: NA
J: TRBJ1-1
CDR3: CASSLGYFGGRDTEAFF

V: TRBV6-5
D: NA
J: TRBJ1-3
CDR3: CASSYSSPVSGNTIYF

V: TRBV4-1
D: TRBD2
J: TRBJ2-1
CDR3: CASSPLGLGKYNEQFF

V: TRBV7-9
D: NA
J: TRBJ1-1
CDR3: CASSLGSGVEAFF

V: TRBV28
D: TRBD2
J: TRBJ2-1
CDR3: CASSQGLAGVADEQFF

V: TRBV18
D: TRBD1
J: TRBJ2-3
CDR3: CASSPAGGLADTQYF

V: TRBV10-3
D: TRBD1
J: TRBJ1-3
CDR3: CAIRPQGHLENTIYF

V: TRBV19
D: TRBD1
J: TRBJ2-2
CDR3: CASSIRTGHTGELFF

V: TRBV19
D: TRBD1
J: TRBJ2-7
CDR3: CASSVQGQGSHEQYF

V: TRBV2
D: TRBD2
J: TRBJ2-1
CDR3: CAALTSGGNNEQFF

V: TRBV29-1
D: TRBD1
J: TRBJ1-1
CDR3: CSVGTGAEAFF

V: TRBV6-4
D: NA
J: TRBJ1-1
CDR3: CASTPEGGAWTEAFF

V: TRBV29-1
D: TRBD2
J: TRBJ2-1
CDR3: CSVDSPGLAGGQQFF